The source of this T cell receptor (beta chain) is a study of blood T cell repertoires in COVID-19 (dated by TCRdb to between 2020 and 2021). With respect to the entire study: Samples from collaborators originated in the United States, Italy and Spain and spanned both the acute and convalescent phases of COVID-19. The material from the prospective study consisted of cDNA or gDNA derived from T cells, B-cell-depleted T cells, or PBMCs. The dataset comprised deeply sampled blood TCRbeta repertoires from subjects exposed to, actively infected with, or recovered from COVID-19. The repertoires were released in a freely available public database meant as a resource for research on the immune response to SARS-CoV-2. The samples were drawn from two sources: the first 160 participants of the ongoing ImmuneRACE study, and 1,254 subjects contributed by 6 global collaborators. Nearly every sample came with metadata listing a de-identified subject ID, COVID-19 status, age in years and sex. HLA class I and class II types, where available, came from metadata supplied by the sample provider rather than from assay-based typing. On the study overall, not on this receptor specifically: The quantity of clinical and demographic metadata differed by source and by participant and was supplied without curation.

This clone has just one count. Its antigen remains unidentified. The record has no base qualities; no much larger clone is one base away. CDR3 length: 15 amino acids, cysteine to phenylalanine. The DNA shown is the 45-base CDR3, in frame from base 1. The germline V gene sets CDR1 to SGHRS and CDR2 to YFSETQ. The V end loses 5 bases and the J end loses 7 bases, and a stretch of 19 bases separates them. Participants in the prospective study were aged roughly 18 to 89 years, lived in approximately 26 United States geographic areas, and enrolled through a virtual design. Cohort assignment in the prospective study relied on participant-reported clinical history from a screening survey and a study questionnaire. Recovered participants in ImmuneRACE Cohort 3 were defined as having two consecutive negative NP/OP PCR tests, clearance from a healthcare professional, or resolution of symptoms. Mobile phlebotomists in the prospective study collected whole blood, serum and a nasopharyngeal or oropharyngeal swab from every participant. Additional blood draws and questionnaires over an approximately 2-month period could optionally be provided by prospective study participants. Prospective study blood samples were shipped either frozen or at room temperature before DNA extraction.

TCRbeta CDR3 regions were amplified from genomic DNA by means of the immunoSEQ Assay, a bias-controlled multiplex PCR. Concerning the study's data processing: Nucleated cell counts per sample were estimated from amplification of reference gene primers within the assay. To quantify the absolute abundance of each unique TCRbeta CDR3 rearrangement, sequence reads were collapsed and filtered. For each sample, productive Simpson clonality was calculated as the square root of Simpson's diversity index over productive rearrangements. The table was pulled from immuneACCESS by TCRdb, which kept in-frame rearrangements only. Such tables lose some clones; where checked, under half of the loss comes from unresolved V genes, and the rest has no known cause. The V and J calls and the clone size are those of that table, but D and trimming were determined from the DNA. The table for this sample lists 450,000 to 500,000 clones; around 90% of them were counted only once. The ten most abundant clones make up 0.7% of the sample.

This TCR derives from a woman younger than 30 who had recovered from COVID-19. Sequencing was performed on PBMCs or T cells enriched from blood (not recorded which). The chain employs TRBV5-1 and TRBJ1-5; no D gene is confidently identified. The CDR3 here reads CASSQIPGQEQPQHF. The base sequence is TGCGCCAGCAGTCAAATCCCTGGGCAAGAGCAGCCCCAGCATTTT. The entire variable domain, with the stretches around the CDR3 drawn from the reference TRBV5-1 and TRBJ1-5 proteins, is KAGVTQTPRYLIKTRGQQVTLSCSPISGHRSVSWYQQTPGQGLQFLFEYFSETQRNKGNFPGRFSGRQFSNSRSEMNVSTLELGDSALYLCASSQIPGQEQPQHFGDGTRLSIL.